Here is one T cell receptor (beta chain) with its context. Clones were read by immunoSEQ multiplex PCR, and TCRdb kept only the in-frame ones, dropping some. The profile shows around 2,000,000 clones, approximately 94% of them singletons. This CDR3 comprises 15 residues. Germline V gene lookup returns CDR1 MNHEY and CDR2 SMNVEV (reference sequence). Trimming shortened V by 1 base and J by 3 bases, and 13 bases separated the two germline ends. CD45RO-negative cells were positively selected for CCR7, leaving out terminally differentiated effector memory CD45RA+ cells. The data were obtained in a study of shared clonotypes between healthy human individuals.

Sequencing used naive CD8+ T cells sorted from blood. The V and J genes are TRBV27 and TRBJ2-7; perhaps TRBD2 as D (5 bases). The clonotype originates from a man younger than 35 in good health. The CDR3 reads CASSLLADGLYEQYF. The CDR3 nucleotides are TGTGCCAGCAGTTTATTGGCGGACGGACTCTACGAGCAGTACTTC.